A single sample gave rise to the 17 T cell receptor beta chains below, sequenced in a study of PD-L1 blockade in urothelial cancer. Produced via immunoSEQ multiplex PCR; TCRdb's table is partial and in-frame only. This repertoire shows under 150,000 clones, around 89% found once; its top ten account for 1.5% to 2%. As for time point: peripheral blood 6 weeks after treatment start. The sample in question was PBMCs, obtained around atezolizumab (anti-PD-L1) treatment. The receptors were sampled from a man between 60 and 75 years old with urothelial cancer.

This clone was counted only a few times. CDR3 region: CASSYSSGTSNTEAFF. Written as DNA, the CDR3 is TGTGCCAGCAGTTATTCCTCCGGGACATCGAACACTGAAGCTTTCTTT. The genes are TRBV28 and TRBJ1-1; D is perhaps TRBD1 (6 bases). This CDR3 spans 16 amino acids. V lost 4 bases to trimming and J lost 1 base, with 16 bases between them. Germline V gene data show CDR1 as MDHEN and CDR2 as SYDVKM.

The chain recombines TRBV4-1 with TRBJ2-7; D possibly corresponds to TRBD2 (6 bases). Germline V gene lookup returns CDR1 MGHRA and CDR2 YSYEKL. Trimming removed 2 bases at V and 2 bases at J, with 19 bases between. This CDR3 spans 17 amino acids. CDR3 DNA: TGCGCCAGCAGCCAAAAGGAGGGAGCGGGCCTACCCTACGAGCAGTACTTC. Translating gives CASSQKEGAGLPYEQYF.

This chain uses TRBV28 with TRBJ1-4, with D uncertain. V lost 5 bases, J lost 8 bases, and 15 bases lay in between. The V gene's germline CDR1 is MDHEN and CDR2 SYDVKM. The CDR3 spans 14 residues. CDR3 nucleotides: TGTGCCAGCAGTCCCTCCCCCCGGAGGGAAAAACTGTTTTTT. As protein: CASSPSPRREKLFF.

Remarks on this clone: Other DNA sequences of this sample code for an identical CDR3. The genes are TRBV6-1 and TRBJ1-2; D is unresolved. The CDR3 loop spans 13 amino acids. Trimming left V 1 base short and J 4 bases short, with 7 bases between. The germline V gene has CDR1 MNHNS and CDR2 SASEGT. The CDR3, as DNA: TGTGCCAGCAGTGAAGGTACAGCCTATGGCTACACCTTC. Protein product: CASSEGTAYGYTF.

V and J are TRBV28 and TRBJ1-2; 9 nucleotides line up with TRBD1. V shed 6 bases and J 4 bases; nucleotides not matched to a gene: 9. Germline CDR1 and CDR2: MDHEN and SYDVKM. The CDR3 consists of 15 residues. CDR3 sequence: CASSSGQGIPYGYTF. The CDR3 nucleotides are TGTGCCAGCAGCTCGGGACAGGGAATCCCCTATGGCTACACCTTC.

CDR3 coding DNA: TGTGCCAGCAGTGTAACAGGGGTTGGAGCTGGCTACACCTTC. Encoded protein: CASSVTGVGAGYTF. The chain is built from TRBV27 and TRBJ1-2, with 7 bases matching TRBD1. V shed 5 bases and J 7 bases; nucleotides not matched to a gene: 10. The CDR3 has 14 residues. CDR1 and CDR2 from the germline V gene are MNHEY and SMNVEV (reference sequence).

The chain recombines TRBV19 with TRBJ2-1; 8 nucleotides match TRBD2. Germline V CDR1 and CDR2: LNHDA, SQIVND (reference sequence). CDR3 length equals 15 residues. The V and J ends lost 7 bases and 9 bases, in that order; junction bases with no gene match: 14. The CDR3 region has the DNA TGTGCCAGTACGAGGACTAGCCCGGAATATGGTGAGCAGTTCTTC. Its translation: CASTRTSPEYGEQFF.

The chain has TRBV12-5 and TRBJ2-1, with TRBD2 as a possible D gene (5 bases). The V end was cut by 10 bases, the J end by 8 bases, with 21 bases between. The CDR3 is 14 amino acids. Germline CDR1 and CDR2: LGHNT and FRNRAP. The DNA of the CDR3 is TGTGCTAAAGCCCCCCGGGATGATAGGGATGAGCAGTTCTTC. It is translated as CAKAPRDDRDEQFF.

The CDR3 here is CASIPQGAGSYEQYF. The DNA of the CDR3 is TGTGCCAGCATACCCCAGGGGGCGGGATCCTACGAGCAGTACTTC. The genes are TRBV2 and TRBJ2-7, with 8 bases that match TRBD1. The germline gives CDR1 SNHLY, CDR2 FYNNEI. Unmatched junction bases numbered 9, after V lost 7 bases and J lost 1 base. The length of the CDR3 is 15 residues.

This chain uses TRBV10-1 with TRBJ2-1; TRBD2 matches 13 bases. Germline trimming cut 5 bases from V and 15 bases from J; bases unmatched to any gene: 7. Germline V gene sequence: CDR1 WNHNN, CDR2 SYGVQD (reference sequence). The CDR3 sequence is 13 residues long. CDR3 sequence: CASSPGLAGFRFF. For the CDR3, the DNA is TGCGCCAGCAGTCCGGGACTAGCGGGATTTCGGTTCTTC.

The chain couples TRBV7-9 to TRBJ2-1; a weak D match, TRBD2 (5 bases). The CDR3 is 14 amino acids. Germline CDR1 SEHNR, CDR2 FQNEAQ (reference sequence). V lost 7 bases and J 4 bases, leaving 14 bases between the germline ends. The CDR3 loop reads CASTIGDWYNEQFF. The CDR3 DNA reads TGTGCCAGCACGATCGGGGATTGGTACAATGAGCAGTTCTTC. Filled out from reference TRBV7-9 and TRBJ2-1, the complete variable domain reads DTGVSQNPRHKITKRGQNVTFRCDPISEHNRLYWYRQTLGQGPEFLTYFQNEAQLEKSRLLSDRFSAERPKGSFSTLEIQRTEQGDSAMYLCASTIGDWYNEQFFGPGTRLTVL.

The chain carries TRBV28 and TRBJ2-7; 8 bases match TRBD2. Per the germline V gene, CDR1 is MDHEN and CDR2 is SYDVKM. This CDR3 has 14 amino acids. Unmatched junction bases numbered 6, after V lost 5 bases and J lost 3 bases. The CDR3 spells CASSLRLAGYEQYF. The CDR3 coding sequence is TGTGCCAGCAGTCTACGGCTAGCGGGCTACGAGCAGTACTTC.

This clone was found once. The chain combines TRBV6-4 with TRBJ2-2; 9 bases fit TRBD1. The CDR3 has 17 residues. Trimming cost V 7 bases and J 1 base; bases outside gene matches: 10. CDR1 MRHNA and CDR2 SNTAGT come from the germline V gene. In DNA form, the CDR3 reads TGTGCCAGCAACCCGACCGGGACAGGGTTGAACACCGGGGAGCTGTTTTTT. The encoded protein is CASNPTGTGLNTGELFF.

V and J are TRBV5-1 and TRBJ2-6; possibly TRBD1 for D (6 bases). The CDR3 has 15 amino acids. Trimming stripped 4 bases from V and 2 bases from J, with 10 bases between. The germline gives CDR1 SGHRS, CDR2 YFSETQ. The chain's CDR3 is CASSPGQTGANVLTF. The CDR3 DNA is TGCGCCAGCAGCCCGGGACAAACTGGGGCCAACGTCCTGACTTTC.

The chain links TRBV28 to TRBJ2-7, with a weak D call TRBD1 (5 bases). CDR3 length equals 14 residues. V lost 2 bases and J lost 2, with 10 bases in between. Germline V lookup: CDR1 MDHEN, CDR2 SYDVKM. The CDR3 spells CASSLPTVTYEQYF. The CDR3 DNA reads as TGTGCCAGCAGTTTACCGACAGTCACCTACGAGCAGTACTTC.

This clone has only one observation. The chain has TRBV5-1 and TRBJ1-5; D is unresolved. The germline V gene has CDR1 SGHRS and CDR2 YFSETQ. V was trimmed by 1 base and J by 0 bases, leaving 8 bases between them. This CDR3 region has 15 residues. CDR3: CASSLSGNSNQPQHF. In DNA, the CDR3 is TGCGCCAGCAGCTTGAGCGGAAATAGCAATCAGCCCCAGCATTTT.

V is TRBV7-9 and J is TRBJ1-4; 7 bases are shared with TRBD1. Germline assignment: CDR1 SEHNR and CDR2 FQNEAQ (reference sequence). The length of the CDR3 is 16 residues. The J segment lost 5 bases and the V segment lost 5 bases, leaving 11 bases of the junction unmatched. The CDR3 spells CASSPRGSIVNEKLFF. Here the CDR3 DNA reads TGTGCCAGCAGCCCCAGGGGGTCAATTGTAAATGAAAAACTGTTTTTT. The whole variable domain, filled in from reference TRBV7-9 and TRBJ1-4, reads DTGVSQNPRHKITKRGQNVTFRCDPISEHNRLYWYRQTLGQGPEFLTYFQNEAQLEKSRLLSDRFSAERPKGSFSTLEIQRTEQGDSAMYLCASSPRGSIVNEKLFFGSGTQLSVL.